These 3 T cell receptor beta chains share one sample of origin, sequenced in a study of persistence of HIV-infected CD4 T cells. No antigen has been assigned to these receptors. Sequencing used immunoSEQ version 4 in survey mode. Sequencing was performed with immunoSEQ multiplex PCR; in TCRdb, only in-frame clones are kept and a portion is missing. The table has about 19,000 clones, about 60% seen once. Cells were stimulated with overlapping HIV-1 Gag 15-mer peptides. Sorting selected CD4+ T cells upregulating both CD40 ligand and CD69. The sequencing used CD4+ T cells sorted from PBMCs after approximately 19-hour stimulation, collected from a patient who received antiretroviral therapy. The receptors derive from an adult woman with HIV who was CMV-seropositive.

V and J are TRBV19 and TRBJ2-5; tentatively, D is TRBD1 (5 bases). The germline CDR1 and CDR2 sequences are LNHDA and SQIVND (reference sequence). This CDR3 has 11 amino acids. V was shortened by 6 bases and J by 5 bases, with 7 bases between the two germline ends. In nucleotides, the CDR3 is TGTGCCAGTAGAAAGGGGGAGACCCAGTACTTC. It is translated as CASRKGETQYF.

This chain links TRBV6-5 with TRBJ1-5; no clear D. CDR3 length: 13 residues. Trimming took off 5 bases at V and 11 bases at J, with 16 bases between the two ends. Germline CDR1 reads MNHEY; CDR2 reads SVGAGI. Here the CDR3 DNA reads TGTGCCAGCAGTCGGAGGGCTGGTTTGACCCAGCATTTT. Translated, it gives CASSRRAGLTQHF.

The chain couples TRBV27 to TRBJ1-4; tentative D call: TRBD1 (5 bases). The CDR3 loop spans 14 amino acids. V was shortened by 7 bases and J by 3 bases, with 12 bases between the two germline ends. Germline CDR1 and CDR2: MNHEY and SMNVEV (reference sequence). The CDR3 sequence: CASKNRGSNEKLFF. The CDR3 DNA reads TGTGCCAGCAAGAATAGGGGTTCTAATGAAAAACTGTTTTTT. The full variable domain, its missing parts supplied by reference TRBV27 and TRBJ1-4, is EAQVTQNPRYLITVTGKKLTVTCSQNMNHEYMSWYRQDPGLGLRQIYYSMNVEVTDKGDVPEGYKVSRKEKRNFPLILESPSPNQTSLYFCASKNRGSNEKLFFGSGTQLSVL.